The rows below give T cell receptor beta chains drawn from one sample of a study of beta chain features in type 1 diabetes. Produced via immunoSEQ multiplex PCR; TCRdb's table is partial and in-frame only. Among hundreds of thousands of clones, roughly 8.8% were seen once, and the ten largest hold around 1%. Material for sequencing was central memory CD4+ T cells from blood. The receptors were gathered from a man aged 30 to 45 with type 1 diabetes. The CDR3 runs from the conserved cysteine through the conserved F or W. D genes are given only for firm matches. The size field is filled for only some rows; it gives once, few, many or a size class.

abundance,d_gene,v_gene,j_gene,CDR3nt,CDR3aa
few,TRBD1,TRBV7-9,TRBJ1-5,TGTGCCAGCAGCTCGGGGACAGGGTCAAATCAGCCCCAGCATTTT,CASSSGTGSNQPQHF
.,.,TRBV2,TRBJ2-3,TGTGCCACGTGGGCGGCCGGGGATACGCAGTATTTT,CATWAAGDTQYF
many,TRBD2,TRBV2,TRBJ2-3,TGTGCCAGCACAACTAGCGGACTCACAGATACGCAGTATTTT,CASTTSGLTDTQYF
many,TRBD1,TRBV10-3,TRBJ1-4,TGTGCCATCAGTTCCGGGACAGAGAGCGAAAAACTGTTTTTT,CAISSGTESEKLFF
.,.,TRBV7-2,TRBJ2-3,TGTGCCAGCAGCTTTAGGGCCCGGACAGATACGCAGTATTTT,CASSFRARTDTQYF
few,.,TRBV7-8,TRBJ2-2,TGTGCCAGCAGCTTTTGGGACACCACGAACACCGGGGAGCTGTTTTTT,CASSFWDTTNTGELFF
.,.,TRBV10-2,TRBJ1-6,TGCGCCAGCAGTGAATTCCGGGGGGCCCTCCACTTT,CASSEFRGALHF
.,.,TRBV18,TRBJ2-3,TGTGCCAGCTCGCATAGCACAGATACGCAGTATTTT,CASSHSTDTQYF
few,.,TRBV19,TRBJ2-7,TGTGCCAGTAGTATGACTCCCTACGAGCAGTACTTC,CASSMTPYEQYF
few,.,TRBV6-5,TRBJ1-1,TGTGCCAGCAGTTACTCGAGGGGGGACACTGAAGCTTTCTTT,CASSYSRGDTEAFF
few,.,TRBV19,TRBJ1-2,TGTGCCAGTAAGGATCTCGCGACTCCCTATGGCTACACCTTC,CASKDLATPYGYTF
.,.,TRBV7-9,TRBJ1-6,TGTGCCAGCAGCTTAGCCCGGGAGGTAGCGCCCCTCCACTTT,CASSLAREVAPLHF
few,TRBD1,TRBV6-6,TRBJ2-1,TGTGCCAGCAGTTACTCGGGACAGGGTTGGAATGAGCAGTTCTTC,CASSYSGQGWNEQFF
.,TRBD2,TRBV7-2,TRBJ2-5,TGTGCCAGCAGCCCAGCGGGGGCCCAAGAGACCCAGTACTTC,CASSPAGAQETQYF
.,.,TRBV4-3,TRBJ2-2,TGCGCCAGCAGCCAAGGGGCGGTTGAGGGGGAGCTGTTTTTT,CASSQGAVEGELFF